This TCR beta chain was sequenced during a study of OX40 agonist ivuxolimab in advanced cancers. The CDR3 sequence is 19 residues long. The germline CDR1 and CDR2 sequences are SGHVS and FQNEAQ. V lost 5 bases, J lost 1 base, and 26 bases lay in between. Autoimmune disease history or systemic immunosuppression was exclusionary. At cycle 4 day 1, cycle 7 day 1, and baseline, blood was sampled. The table came from immunoSEQ multiplex PCR; TCRdb's copy has only in-frame clones and leaves some out. The top ten clones hold 4.4% of a sample with fewer than 85,000 clones, roughly 80% of them seen once. This chain uses TRBV7-8 with TRBJ1-2; D possibly corresponds to TRBD1 (6 bases). Sequencing was performed on CD4+ or CD8+ T cells sorted from blood, taken in a trial of the OX40 agonist ivuxolimab. The TCR sequence derives from an adult with an advanced solid tumor such as melanoma, head and neck, liver or kidney cancer. CDR3 sequence (DNA): TGTGCCAGCAGCCCAGTAGGGGGGGGGAACGCCGCAGTTAACTATGGCTACACCTTC. This encodes CASSPVGGGNAAVNYGYTF. The full variable domain, completed using reference TRBV7-8 and TRBJ1-2, is GAGVSQSPRYKVAKRGQDVALRCDPISGHVSLFWYQQALGQGPEFLTYFQNEAQLDKSGLPSDRFFAERPEGSVSTLKIQRTQQEDSAVYLCASSPVGGGNAAVNYGYTFGSGTRLTVV.